This section outlines one T cell receptor (beta chain) sequence together with its context. Its matching antigen is unknown. Original processing notes: ImmunoSEQ sequences covered only the junction and lacked quality scores; filtering therefore differed. Method: immunoSEQ multiplex PCR; TCRdb's copy keeps in-frame clones and lacks some. V and J calls and clone size are copied from that table; D and trimming were computed from the DNA. The repertoire holds 200,000 to 250,000 clones, with 50% to 80% as singletons. These data belong to a study of shared clonotypes between healthy human individuals. Study-wide results and limits: A small donor pool kept down the genetic and exposure-history diversity that was represented. Rarefaction exposed incomplete sorted-subset sequencing despite large depth.

CDR1 is LNHNV and CDR2 is YYDKDF in the germline V gene (reference sequence). The length of the CDR3 is 13 residues. Trimming stripped 0 bases from V and 7 bases from J, with 7 bases between. Each sample came from a Caucasian adult donor living in Nashville, Tennessee. The V call is TRBV15, the J call TRBJ1-5; D not resolved. This TCR was recovered from a man aged 25 to 40 in good health. The sequenced sample was memory CD4+ T cells sorted from blood. As for subset: CD45RA-negative fraction. The CDR3 here is CATSREPGQPQHF. DNA for the CDR3: TGTGCCACCAGCAGAGAACCGGGACAGCCCCAGCATTTT. Full variable domain (remainder filled in from reference TRBV15 and TRBJ1-5): DAMVIQNPRYQVTQFGKPVTLSCSQTLNHNVMYWYQQKSSQAPKLLFHYYDKDFNNEADTPDNFQSRRPNTSFCFLDIRSPGLGDTAMYLCATSREPGQPQHFGDGTRLSIL.